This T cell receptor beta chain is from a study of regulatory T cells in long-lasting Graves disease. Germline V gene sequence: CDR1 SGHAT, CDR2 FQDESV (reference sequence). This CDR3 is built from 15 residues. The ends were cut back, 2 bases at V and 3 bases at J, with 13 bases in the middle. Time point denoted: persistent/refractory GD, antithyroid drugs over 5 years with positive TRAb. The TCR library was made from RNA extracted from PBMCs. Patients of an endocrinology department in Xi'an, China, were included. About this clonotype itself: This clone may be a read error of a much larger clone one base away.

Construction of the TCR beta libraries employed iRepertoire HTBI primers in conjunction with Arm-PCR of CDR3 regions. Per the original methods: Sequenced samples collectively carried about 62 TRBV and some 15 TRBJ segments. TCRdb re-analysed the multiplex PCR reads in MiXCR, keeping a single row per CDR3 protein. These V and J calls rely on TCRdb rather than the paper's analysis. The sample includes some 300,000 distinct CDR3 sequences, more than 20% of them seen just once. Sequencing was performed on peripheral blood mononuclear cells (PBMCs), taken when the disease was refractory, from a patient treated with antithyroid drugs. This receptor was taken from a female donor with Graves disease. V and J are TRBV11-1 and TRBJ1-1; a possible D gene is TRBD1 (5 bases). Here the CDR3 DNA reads TGTGCCAGCAGCTTAAGGCAGGGCCATCACACTGAAGCTTTCTTT. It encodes CASSLRQGHHTEAFF.